This TCR beta chain was sequenced for a study of neurological immune-mediated disorders. Findings of the study overall: The study found the most TCR clonal expansion in HTLV-1-associated myelopathy and the least in multiple sclerosis, below healthy controls. Expanded clones shared no identical CDR3 amino acid sequences across subjects, which suggested private TCR-beta repertoires in all groups.

The cDNA came from 5'RACE with 10-nucleotide random UMIs. MiXCR was run by TCRdb on the 5' RACE reads, yielding one entry per CDR3 protein. The sample has about 74,000 distinct CDR3 sequences; 5.2% are singletons. The unsorted libraries originated from 2 million PBMCs kept at -80 C. CDR1 and CDR2 from the germline V gene are SGHRS and YFSETQ. Trimming took 2 bases from V and 6 from J, leaving 14 bases between them. The CDR3 has 14 residues. This clonotype showed up many times. Its target is not known. Sequenced: PBMCs. The source is a man aged 18 to 30 with multiple sclerosis. The rearrangement joins TRBV5-1 to TRBJ1-2; the D gene is possibly TRBD1 (5 bases). This CDR3 reads CASSFSGAYNGYTF. CDR3 coding DNA: TGCGCCAGCAGCTTCTCCGGGGCCTATAATGGCTACACCTTC. Complete variable domain (other parts from reference TRBV5-1 and TRBJ1-2): KAGVTQTPRYLIKTRGQQVTLSCSPISGHRSVSWYQQTPGQGLQFLFEYFSETQRNKGNFPGRFSGRQFSNSRSEMNVSTLELGDSALYLCASSFSGAYNGYTFGSGTRLTVV.